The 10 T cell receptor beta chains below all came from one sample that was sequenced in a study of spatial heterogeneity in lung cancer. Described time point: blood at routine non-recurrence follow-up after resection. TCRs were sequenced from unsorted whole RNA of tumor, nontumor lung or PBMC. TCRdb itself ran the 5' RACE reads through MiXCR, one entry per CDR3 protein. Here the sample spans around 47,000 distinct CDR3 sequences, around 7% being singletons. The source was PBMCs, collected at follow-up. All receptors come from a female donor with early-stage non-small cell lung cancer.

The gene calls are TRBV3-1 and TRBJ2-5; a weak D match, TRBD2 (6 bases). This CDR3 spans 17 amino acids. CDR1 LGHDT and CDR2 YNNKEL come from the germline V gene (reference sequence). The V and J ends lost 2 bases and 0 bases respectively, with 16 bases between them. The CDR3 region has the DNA TGTGCCAGCAGCCAATGGAACCGGGGGAAGTACCAAGAGACCCAGTACTTC. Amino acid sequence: CASSQWNRGKYQETQYF.

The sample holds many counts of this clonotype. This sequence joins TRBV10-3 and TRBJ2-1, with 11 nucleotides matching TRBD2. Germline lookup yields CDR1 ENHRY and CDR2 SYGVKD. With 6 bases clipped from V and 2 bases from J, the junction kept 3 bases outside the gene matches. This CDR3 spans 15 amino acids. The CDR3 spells CAISQTSGAYNEQFF. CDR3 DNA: TGTGCCATCAGCCAGACTAGCGGGGCCTACAATGAGCAGTTCTTC.

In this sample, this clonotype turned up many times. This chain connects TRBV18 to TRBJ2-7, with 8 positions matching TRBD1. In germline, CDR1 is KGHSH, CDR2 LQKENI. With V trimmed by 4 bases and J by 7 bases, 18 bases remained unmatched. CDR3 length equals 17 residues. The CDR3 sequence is CASSLATGTQGAWEQYF. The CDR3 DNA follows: TGTGCCAGCTCACTCGCCACCGGGACTCAGGGGGCTTGGGAGCAGTACTTC.

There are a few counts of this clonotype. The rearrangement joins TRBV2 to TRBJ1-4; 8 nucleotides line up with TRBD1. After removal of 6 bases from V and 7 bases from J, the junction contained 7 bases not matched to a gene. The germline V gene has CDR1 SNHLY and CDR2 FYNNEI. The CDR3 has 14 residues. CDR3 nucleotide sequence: TGTGCCAGCAGCAACAACAGGGGGGCTGAAAAACTGTTTTTT. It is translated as CASSNNRGAEKLFF.

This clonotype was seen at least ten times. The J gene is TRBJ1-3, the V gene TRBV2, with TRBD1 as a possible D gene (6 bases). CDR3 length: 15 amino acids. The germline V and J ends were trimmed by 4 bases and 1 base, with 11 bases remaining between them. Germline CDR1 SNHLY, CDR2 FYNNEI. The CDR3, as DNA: TGTGCCAGCAGTGTGGGGGGCGGTTCTGGAAACACCATATATTTT. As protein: CASSVGGGSGNTIYF.

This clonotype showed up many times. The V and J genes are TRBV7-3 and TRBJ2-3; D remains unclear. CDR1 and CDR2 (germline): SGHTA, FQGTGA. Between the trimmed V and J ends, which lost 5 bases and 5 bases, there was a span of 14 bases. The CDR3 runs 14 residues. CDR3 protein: CASSLERFEDTQYF. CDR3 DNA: TGTGCCAGCAGCCTAGAGCGATTCGAAGATACGCAGTATTTT.

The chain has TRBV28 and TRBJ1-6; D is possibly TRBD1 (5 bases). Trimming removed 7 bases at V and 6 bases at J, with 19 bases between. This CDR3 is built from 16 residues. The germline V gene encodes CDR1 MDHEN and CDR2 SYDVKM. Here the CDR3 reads CASTTRGSDFNSPLHF. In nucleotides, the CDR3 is TGTGCCAGCACAACTCGGGGCAGCGACTTTAATTCACCCCTCCACTTT.

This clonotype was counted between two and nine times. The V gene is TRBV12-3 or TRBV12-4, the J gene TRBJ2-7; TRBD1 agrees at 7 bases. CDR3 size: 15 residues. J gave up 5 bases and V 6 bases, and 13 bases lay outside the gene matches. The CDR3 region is CASRGQTGTAHEQYF. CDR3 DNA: TGTGCCAGCAGGGGGCAAACCGGGACAGCCCACGAGCAGTACTTC.

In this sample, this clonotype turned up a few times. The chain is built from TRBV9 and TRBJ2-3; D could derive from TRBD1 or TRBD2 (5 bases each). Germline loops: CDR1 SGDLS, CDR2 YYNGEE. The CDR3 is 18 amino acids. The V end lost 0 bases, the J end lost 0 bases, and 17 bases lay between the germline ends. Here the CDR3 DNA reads TGTGCCAGCAGCGTAGCAACCGGGACGCCCTTTAGCACAGATACGCAGTATTTT. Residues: CASSVATGTPFSTDTQYF.

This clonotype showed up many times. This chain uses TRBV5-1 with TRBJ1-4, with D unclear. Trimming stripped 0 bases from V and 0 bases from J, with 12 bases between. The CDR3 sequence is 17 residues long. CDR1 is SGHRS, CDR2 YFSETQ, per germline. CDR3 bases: TGCGCCAGCAGCTTGGGCGGGAGGATGGCAACTAATGAAAAACTGTTTTTT. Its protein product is CASSLGGRMATNEKLFF.